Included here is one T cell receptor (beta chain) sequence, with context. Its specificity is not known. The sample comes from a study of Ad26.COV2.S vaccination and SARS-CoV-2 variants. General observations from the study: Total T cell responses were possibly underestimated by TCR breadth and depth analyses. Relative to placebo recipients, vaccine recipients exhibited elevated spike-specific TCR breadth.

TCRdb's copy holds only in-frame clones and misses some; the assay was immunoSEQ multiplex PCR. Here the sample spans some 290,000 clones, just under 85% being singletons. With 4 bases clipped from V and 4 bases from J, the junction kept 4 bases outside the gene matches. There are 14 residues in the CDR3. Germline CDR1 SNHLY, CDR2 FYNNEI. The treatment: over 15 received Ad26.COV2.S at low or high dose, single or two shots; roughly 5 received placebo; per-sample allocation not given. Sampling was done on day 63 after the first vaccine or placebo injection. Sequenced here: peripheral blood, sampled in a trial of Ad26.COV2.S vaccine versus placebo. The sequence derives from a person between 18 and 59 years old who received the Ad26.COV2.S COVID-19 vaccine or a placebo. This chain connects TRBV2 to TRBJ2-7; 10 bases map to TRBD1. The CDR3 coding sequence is TGTGCCAGCAGTGTTCGACAGGGGGCTTACGAGCAGTACTTC. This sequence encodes CASSVRQGAYEQYF. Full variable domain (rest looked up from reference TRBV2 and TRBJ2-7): EPEVTQTPSHQVTQMGQEVILRCVPISNHLYFYWYRQILGQKVEFLVSFYNNEISEKSEIFDDQFSVERPDGSNFTLKIRSTKLEDSAMYFCASSVRQGAYEQYFGPGTRLTVT.